The 7 T cell receptor beta chains given below trace back to one sample, sequenced in a study of blood T cell repertoires in COVID-19. The protocol was immunoSEQ multiplex PCR, while the TCRdb copy is restricted to in-frame clones and leaves out a portion. The table lists approximately 96,000 clones, approximately 81% of them singletons, with about 10% in the top ten. What was sequenced was peripheral blood. The receptors stem from a woman of 80 years or more with acute or convalescent COVID-19.

This clone has more than one count but fewer than ten. The rearrangement links TRBV7-2 to TRBJ1-1, with 7 bases identical to TRBD1. From germline, CDR1 is SGHTA and CDR2 FQGNSA. The CDR3 totals 16 residues. The V gene end was trimmed by 5 bases and the J gene end by 4 bases; junction bases not matched to a gene: 13. The CDR3 DNA is TGTGCCAGCAGCCCAAGGCTTACAAGGGGGCGCACTGAAGCTTTCTTT. It translates to CASSPRLTRGRTEAFF.

The chain joins TRBV6-6 to TRBJ1-5, with D possibly being TRBD1 (5 bases). Trimming took 2 bases from V and 7 from J, leaving 12 bases between them. The CDR3 covers 14 residues. Germline assignment: CDR1 MNHNY and CDR2 SVGAGI (reference sequence). This chain's CDR3 is CASSYTGVSQPQHF. In nucleotides, the CDR3 is TGTGCCAGCAGTTACACAGGTGTAAGCCAGCCCCAGCATTTT.

The rearrangement joins TRBV5-1 to TRBJ2-1, with 8 bases identical to TRBD1. The CDR3 is 15 amino acids. Germline lookup yields CDR1 SGHRS and CDR2 YFSETQ. Trimming took 4 bases from V and 8 from J; bases not matched to a gene: 11. The CDR3 here is CASSHGQGPYHEQFF. The CDR3, as DNA: TGCGCCAGCAGCCACGGACAGGGCCCGTACCATGAGCAGTTCTTC.

This sequence joins TRBV9 and TRBJ2-2; the D is unclear. V was clipped by 4 bases and J by 2 bases, with 18 bases between them. Germline V lookup: CDR1 SGDLS, CDR2 YYNGEE. The CDR3 spans 17 residues. The chain's CDR3 is CASSPRATQLNTGELFF. CDR3 nucleotide sequence: TGTGCCAGCAGCCCTCGTGCGACTCAGCTAAACACCGGGGAGCTGTTTTTT.

The V call is TRBV6-5, the J call TRBJ1-6; 9 nucleotides align to TRBD1. After removal of 8 bases from V and 7 bases from J, the junction contained 9 bases not matched to a gene. Germline values: CDR1 MNHEY, CDR2 SVGAGI. CDR3 length: 15 residues. CDR3 nucleotides: TGTGCCAGCGGAACAGGGGGCGCGGGGAATTCACCCCTCCACTTT. This codes for CASGTGGAGNSPLHF.

The chain has TRBV9 and TRBJ2-7; D is perhaps TRBD1 (5 bases). Trimming removed 4 bases at V and 4 bases at J, with 9 bases between. From germline, CDR1 is SGDLS and CDR2 YYNGEE. This CDR3 comprises 12 residues. The CDR3 bases are TGTGCCAGCAGCTATACAGGTTACGAGCAGTACTTC. Translation gives CASSYTGYEQYF.

The chain couples TRBV9 to TRBJ2-5; TRBD2 agrees at 8 bases. Germline values: CDR1 SGDLS, CDR2 YYNGEE. This CDR3 region has 16 residues. The junction had 10 bases not matched to a gene; V was cut back by 4 bases and J by 2 bases. CDR3 bases: TGTGCCAGCAGCCCTCACCCGGCGGGGGGACAAGAGACCCAGTACTTC. It codes for CASSPHPAGGQETQYF.